This TCR beta chain was recorded in a study of cytomegalovirus exposure and HLA in healthy donors. CDR1 SQVTM and CDR2 ANQGSEA come from the germline V gene. CDR3 length: 13 amino acids. The V gene lost 0 bases and the J gene lost 6 bases, with 10 bases spanning the gap. Amplification used 60 Vbeta primers and 13 Jbeta primers. Sequencing was performed with immunoSEQ multiplex PCR; in TCRdb, only in-frame clones are kept and a portion is missing. The table shows 200,000 or so clones, with about 81% occurring only once. Material for sequencing was PBMCs. J is TRBJ2-3 and V is TRBV29-1; D possibly corresponds to TRBD2 (5 bases). The clonotype originates from a woman aged 50 to 65 in good health and CMV-seropositive. Here the CDR3 reads CSVEEDSGDTQYF. Written as DNA, the CDR3 is TGCAGCGTTGAAGAGGACTCTGGCGATACGCAGTATTTT.